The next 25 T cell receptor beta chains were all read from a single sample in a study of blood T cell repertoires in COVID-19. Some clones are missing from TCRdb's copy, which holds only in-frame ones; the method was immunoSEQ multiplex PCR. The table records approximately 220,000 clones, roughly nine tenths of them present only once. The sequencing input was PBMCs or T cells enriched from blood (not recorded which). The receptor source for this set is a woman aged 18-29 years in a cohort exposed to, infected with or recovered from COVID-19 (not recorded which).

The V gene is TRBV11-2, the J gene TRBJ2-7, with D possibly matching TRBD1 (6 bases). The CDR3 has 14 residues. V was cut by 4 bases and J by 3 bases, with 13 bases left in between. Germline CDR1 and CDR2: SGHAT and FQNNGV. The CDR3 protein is CASSSTGTLYEQYF. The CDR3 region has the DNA TGTGCCAGCAGCTCGACAGGTACTCTCTACGAGCAGTACTTC.

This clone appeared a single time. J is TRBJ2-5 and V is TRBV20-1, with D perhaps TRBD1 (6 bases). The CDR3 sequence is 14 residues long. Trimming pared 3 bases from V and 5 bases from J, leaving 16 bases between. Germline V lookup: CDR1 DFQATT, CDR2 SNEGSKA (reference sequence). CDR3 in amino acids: CSASRGRGLETQYF. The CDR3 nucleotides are TGCAGTGCTAGTAGAGGCAGGGGTTTGGAGACCCAGTACTTC.

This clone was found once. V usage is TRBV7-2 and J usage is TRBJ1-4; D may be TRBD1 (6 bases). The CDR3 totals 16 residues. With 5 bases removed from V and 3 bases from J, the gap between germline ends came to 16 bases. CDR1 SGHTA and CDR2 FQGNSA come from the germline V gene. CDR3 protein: CASSPQMRTANEKLFF. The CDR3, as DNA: TGTGCCAGCAGCCCCCAGATGAGGACAGCTAATGAAAAACTGTTTTTT. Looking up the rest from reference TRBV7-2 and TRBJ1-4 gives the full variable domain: GAGVSQSPSNKVTEKGKDVELRCDPISGHTALYWYRQSLGQGLEFLIYFQGNSAPDKSGLPSDRFSAERTGGSVSTLTIQRTQQEDSAVYLCASSPQMRTANEKLFFGSGTQLSVL.

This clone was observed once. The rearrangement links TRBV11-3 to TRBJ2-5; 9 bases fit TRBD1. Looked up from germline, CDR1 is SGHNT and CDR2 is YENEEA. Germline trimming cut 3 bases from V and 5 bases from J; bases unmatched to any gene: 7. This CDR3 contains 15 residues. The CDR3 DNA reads TGTGCCAGCAGCTTTGGGACAGGGATGAGGGAGACCCAGTACTTC. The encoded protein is CASSFGTGMRETQYF.

Written as DNA, the CDR3 is TGTGCCAGCAGCCTAGCCGGGGAGCTGTTTTTT. Its translation is CASSLAGELFF. V usage is TRBV5-6 and J usage is TRBJ2-2; D call uncertain. The V end was cut by 4 bases, the J end by 6 bases, with 4 bases between. Germline loops: CDR1 SGHDT, CDR2 YYEEEE. This CDR3 region has 11 residues.

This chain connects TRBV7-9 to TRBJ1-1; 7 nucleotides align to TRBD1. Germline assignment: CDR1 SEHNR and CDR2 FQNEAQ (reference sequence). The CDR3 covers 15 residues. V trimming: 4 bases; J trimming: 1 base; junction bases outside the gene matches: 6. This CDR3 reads CASSYTGQTNTEAFF. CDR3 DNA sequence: TGTGCCAGCAGCTATACGGGACAGACGAACACTGAAGCTTTCTTT.

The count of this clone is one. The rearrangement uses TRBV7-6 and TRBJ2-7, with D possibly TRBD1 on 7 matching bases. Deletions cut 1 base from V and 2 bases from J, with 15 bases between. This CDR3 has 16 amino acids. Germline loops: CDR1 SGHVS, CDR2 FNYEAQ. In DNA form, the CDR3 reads TGTGCCAGCAGCTTAGAGGGGGGACAGAATCCCTACGAGCAGTACTTC. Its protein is CASSLEGGQNPYEQYF.

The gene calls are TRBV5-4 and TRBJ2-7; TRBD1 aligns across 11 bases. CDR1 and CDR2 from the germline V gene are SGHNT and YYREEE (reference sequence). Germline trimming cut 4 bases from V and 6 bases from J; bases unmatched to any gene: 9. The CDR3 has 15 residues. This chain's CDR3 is CASSNSGTGGGEQYF. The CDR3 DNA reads TGTGCCAGCAGCAATTCCGGGACAGGGGGAGGCGAGCAGTACTTC. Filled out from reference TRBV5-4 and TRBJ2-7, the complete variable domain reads ETGVTQSPTHLIKTRGQQVTLRCSSQSGHNTVSWYQQALGQGPQFIFQYYREEENGRGNFPPRFSGLQFPNYSSELNVNALELDDSALYLCASSNSGTGGGEQYFGPGTRLTVT.

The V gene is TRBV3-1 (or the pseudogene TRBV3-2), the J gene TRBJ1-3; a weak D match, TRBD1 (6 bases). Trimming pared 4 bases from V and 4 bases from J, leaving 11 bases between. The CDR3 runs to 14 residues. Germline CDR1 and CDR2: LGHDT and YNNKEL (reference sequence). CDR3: CASSLTGKGNTIYF. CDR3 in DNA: TGTGCCAGCAGCCTAACAGGGAAGGGAAACACCATATATTTT.

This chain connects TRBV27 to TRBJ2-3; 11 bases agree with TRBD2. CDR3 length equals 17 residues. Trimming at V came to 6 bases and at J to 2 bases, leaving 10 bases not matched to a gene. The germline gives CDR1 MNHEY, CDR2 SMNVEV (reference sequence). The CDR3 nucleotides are TGTGCCAGCAGACCACTAGCGGGAGCCCCCACCACAGATACGCAGTATTTT. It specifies CASRPLAGAPTTDTQYF.

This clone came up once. The CDR3 DNA reads as TGTGCCAGCTTTATGGGGACAGGGGGCGCGGGAGGAGGTGAGCAGTACTTC. This translates into CASFMGTGGAGGGEQYF. The genes are TRBV7-8 and TRBJ2-7, with 12 bases lining up with TRBD1. Germline CDR1 reads SGHVS; CDR2 reads FQNEAQ. Trimming removed 8 bases from V and 7 bases from J; junction bases left unmatched: 18. The CDR3 sequence is 17 residues long.

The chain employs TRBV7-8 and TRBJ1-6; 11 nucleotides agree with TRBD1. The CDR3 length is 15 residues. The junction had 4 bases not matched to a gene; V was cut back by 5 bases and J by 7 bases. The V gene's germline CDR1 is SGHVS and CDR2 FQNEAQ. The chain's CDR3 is CASSPGQGANSPLHF. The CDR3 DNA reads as TGTGCCAGCAGCCCCGGACAGGGGGCGAATTCACCCCTCCACTTT.

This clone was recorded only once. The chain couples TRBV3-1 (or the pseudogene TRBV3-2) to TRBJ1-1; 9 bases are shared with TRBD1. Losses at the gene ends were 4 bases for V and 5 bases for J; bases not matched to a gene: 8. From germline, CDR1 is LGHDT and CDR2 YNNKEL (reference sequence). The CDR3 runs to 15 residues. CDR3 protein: CASSPLTGGRTEAFF. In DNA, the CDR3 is TGTGCCAGCAGCCCCCTTACAGGGGGCCGGACTGAAGCTTTCTTT.

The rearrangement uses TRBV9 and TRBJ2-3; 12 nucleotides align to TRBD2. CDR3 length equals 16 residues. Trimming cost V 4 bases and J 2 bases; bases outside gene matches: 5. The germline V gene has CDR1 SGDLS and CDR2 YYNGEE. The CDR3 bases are TGTGCCAGCAGCCCGAGGACTAGCGGGGTCACAGATACGCAGTATTTT. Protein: CASSPRTSGVTDTQYF.

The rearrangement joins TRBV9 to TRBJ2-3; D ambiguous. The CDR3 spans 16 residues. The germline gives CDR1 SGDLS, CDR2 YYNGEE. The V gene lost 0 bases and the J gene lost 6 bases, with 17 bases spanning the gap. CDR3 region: CASSVGLARESDTQYF. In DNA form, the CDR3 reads TGTGCCAGCAGCGTAGGGTTAGCCCGAGAATCGGATACGCAGTATTTT. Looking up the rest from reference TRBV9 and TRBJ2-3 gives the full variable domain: DSGVTQTPKHLITATGQRVTLRCSPRSGDLSVYWYQQSLDQGLQFLIQYYNGEERAKGNILERFSAQQFPDLHSELNLSSLELGDSALYFCASSVGLARESDTQYFGPGTRLTVL.

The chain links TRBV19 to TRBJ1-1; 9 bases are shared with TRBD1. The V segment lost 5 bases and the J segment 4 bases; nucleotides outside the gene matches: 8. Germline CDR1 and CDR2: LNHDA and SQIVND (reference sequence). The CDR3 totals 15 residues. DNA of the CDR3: TGTGCCAGTAGTTTTCGGGACAGGGTTCTCACTGAAGCTTTCTTT. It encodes CASSFRDRVLTEAFF.

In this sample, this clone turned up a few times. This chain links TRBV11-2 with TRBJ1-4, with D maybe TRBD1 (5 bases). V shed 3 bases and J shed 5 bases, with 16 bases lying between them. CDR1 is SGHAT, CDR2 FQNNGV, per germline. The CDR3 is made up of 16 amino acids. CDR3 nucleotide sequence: TGTGCCAGCAGCTTGGGCTTTGGGACTGAGAATGAAAAACTGTTTTTT. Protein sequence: CASSLGFGTENEKLFF.

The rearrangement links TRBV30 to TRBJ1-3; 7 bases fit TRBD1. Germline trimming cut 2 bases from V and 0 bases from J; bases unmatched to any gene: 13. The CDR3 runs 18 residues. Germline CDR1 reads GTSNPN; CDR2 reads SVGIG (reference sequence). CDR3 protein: CAWSLGRTGAFSGNTIYF. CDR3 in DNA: TGTGCCTGGAGTTTAGGTAGGACAGGCGCCTTCTCTGGAAACACCATATATTTT.

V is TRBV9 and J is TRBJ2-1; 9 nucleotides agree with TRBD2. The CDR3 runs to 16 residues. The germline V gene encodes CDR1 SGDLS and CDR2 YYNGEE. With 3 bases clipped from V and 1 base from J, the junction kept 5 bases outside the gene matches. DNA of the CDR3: TGTGCCAGCAGCGCGTCGACTAGCGGATCCTACAATGAGCAGTTCTTC. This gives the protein CASSASTSGSYNEQFF.

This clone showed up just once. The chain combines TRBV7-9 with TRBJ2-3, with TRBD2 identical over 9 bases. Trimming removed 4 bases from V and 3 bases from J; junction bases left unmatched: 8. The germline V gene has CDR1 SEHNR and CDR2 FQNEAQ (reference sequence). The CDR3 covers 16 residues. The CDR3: CASSSRLREGTDTQYF. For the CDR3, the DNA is TGTGCCAGCAGCTCTCGTTTGCGGGAGGGAACAGATACGCAGTATTTT. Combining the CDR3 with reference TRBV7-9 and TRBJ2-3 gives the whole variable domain DTGVSQNPRHKITKRGQNVTFRCDPISEHNRLYWYRQTLGQGPEFLTYFQNEAQLEKSRLLSDRFSAERPKGSFSTLEIQRTEQGDSAMYLCASSSRLREGTDTQYFGPGTRLTVL.

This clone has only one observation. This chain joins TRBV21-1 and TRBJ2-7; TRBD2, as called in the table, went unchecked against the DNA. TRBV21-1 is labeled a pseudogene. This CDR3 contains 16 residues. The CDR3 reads CASSRTSGTSSYEQYF. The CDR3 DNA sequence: TGTGCCAGCAGCAGAACTTCCGGGACTAGCTCCTACGAGCAGTACTTC.

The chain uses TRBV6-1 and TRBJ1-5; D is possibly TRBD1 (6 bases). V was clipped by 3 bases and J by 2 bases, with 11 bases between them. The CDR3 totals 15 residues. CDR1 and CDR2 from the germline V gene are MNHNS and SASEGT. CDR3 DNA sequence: TGTGCCAGCAGTGATGCAGGGGCCGGCAATCAGCCCCAGCATTTT. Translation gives CASSDAGAGNQPQHF.

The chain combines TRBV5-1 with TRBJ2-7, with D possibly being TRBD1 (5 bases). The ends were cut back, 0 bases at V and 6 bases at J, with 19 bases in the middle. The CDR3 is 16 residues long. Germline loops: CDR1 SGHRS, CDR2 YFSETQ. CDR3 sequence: CASSLETPPGASEQYF. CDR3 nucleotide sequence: TGCGCCAGCAGCTTGGAGACCCCTCCTGGGGCCTCCGAGCAGTACTTC.

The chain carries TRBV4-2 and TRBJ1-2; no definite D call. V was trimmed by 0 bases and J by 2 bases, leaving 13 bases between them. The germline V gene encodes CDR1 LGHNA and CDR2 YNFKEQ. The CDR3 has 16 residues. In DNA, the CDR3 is TGTGCCAGCAGCCAAGAGCCAGAGGGCGGCAACTATGGCTACACCTTC. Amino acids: CASSQEPEGGNYGYTF.

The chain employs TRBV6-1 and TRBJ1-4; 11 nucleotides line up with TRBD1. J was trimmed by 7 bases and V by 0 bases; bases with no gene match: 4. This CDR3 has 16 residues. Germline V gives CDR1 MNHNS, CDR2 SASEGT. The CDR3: CASSEASGTGGEKLFF. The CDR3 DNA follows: TGTGCCAGCAGTGAAGCCTCCGGGACAGGGGGTGAAAAACTGTTTTTT.